These 8 T cell receptor beta chains share one sample of origin, sequenced in a study of T cell changes during pregnancy in multiple sclerosis. Using immunoSEQ multiplex PCR, the repertoire was profiled, and TCRdb retains in-frame clones only, with some absent. The table records about 68,000 clones, 91% of them present only once. The input for sequencing was peripheral blood, taken in the second trimester of pregnancy. The receptors originated from a female donor with multiple sclerosis, enrolled in a pregnancy study.

The rearrangement uses TRBV18 and TRBJ1-5; D possibly corresponds to TRBD1 (6 bases). The ends were cut back, 3 bases at V and 9 bases at J, with 21 bases in the middle. The CDR3 loop spans 16 amino acids. The germline gives CDR1 KGHSH, CDR2 LQKENI. This CDR3 is CASSPLGQGTYSPQHF. The CDR3 DNA reads TGTGCCAGCTCACCTTTGGGACAAGGGACATATTCGCCCCAGCATTTT.

At least ten counts were recorded for this clone. The CDR3 reads CASSLETGYSDGYTF. CDR3 DNA sequence: TGTGCCAGCAGCTTAGAGACAGGATACTCGGATGGCTACACCTTC. The gene calls are TRBV7-2 and TRBJ1-2, with a possible D match to TRBD1 (6 bases). This CDR3 spans 15 amino acids. The ends were cut back, 1 base at V and 6 bases at J, with 15 bases in the middle. Germline V gives CDR1 SGHTA, CDR2 FQGNSA. The variable domain in full, with the rest retrieved from reference TRBV7-2 and TRBJ1-2, is GAGVSQSPSNKVTEKGKDVELRCDPISGHTALYWYRQSLGQGLEFLIYFQGNSAPDKSGLPSDRFSAERTGGSVSTLTIQRTQQEDSAVYLCASSLETGYSDGYTFGSGTRLTVV.

This clone has more than one count but fewer than ten. The J gene is TRBJ1-1, the V gene TRBV19, with D perhaps matching TRBD1 (6 bases). Trimming pared 4 bases from V and 3 bases from J, leaving 9 bases between. Germline CDR1 and CDR2: LNHDA and SQIVND (reference sequence). The CDR3 covers 13 residues. The CDR3 region has the DNA TGTGCCAGTAGTACTCGGACAGACACTGAAGCTTTCTTT. This sequence encodes CASSTRTDTEAFF.

J is TRBJ1-5 and V is TRBV23-1; 7 nucleotides align to TRBD1. TRBV23-1 is marked as an open reading frame, function uncertain. The CDR3 consists of 15 residues. The V and J ends lost 4 bases and 5 bases, in that order; junction bases with no gene match: 8. CDR3 amino acids: CASSPPPRGDQPQHF. The DNA for the CDR3 is TGCGCCAGCAGTCCCCCGCCCAGGGGGGATCAGCCCCAGCATTTT.

The J gene is TRBJ1-2, the V gene TRBV19; 7 bases align to TRBD1. With 8 bases clipped from V and 8 bases from J, the junction kept 14 bases outside the gene matches. The CDR3 is made up of 14 amino acids. Germline lookup yields CDR1 LNHDA and CDR2 SQIVND (reference sequence). CDR3 coding DNA: TGTGCCAGTGGCCCCGCGACAGGGAGGTTGGGCTACACCTTC. Amino acids: CASGPATGRLGYTF.

The gene calls are TRBV4-3 and TRBJ1-1; no clear D. This CDR3 comprises 13 residues. The V gene's germline CDR1 is LGHNA and CDR2 YSLEER. V shed 0 bases and J shed 4 bases, with 6 bases lying between them. The CDR3 protein is CASSQEFGTEAFF. The CDR3 coding sequence is TGCGCCAGCAGCCAAGAGTTCGGCACTGAAGCTTTCTTT.

This clone occurred once. V usage is TRBV14 and J usage is TRBJ1-2; D unresolved. The germline V gene has CDR1 SGHDN and CDR2 FVKESK. Between the trimmed V and J ends, which lost 5 bases and 5 bases, there was a span of 12 bases. The CDR3 has 13 residues. The CDR3 region is CASSYSTVYGYTF. CDR3 bases: TGTGCCAGCAGCTATTCCACAGTTTATGGCTACACCTTC.

The V gene is TRBV10-3, the J gene TRBJ1-6; D is unresolved. The CDR3 loop spans 15 amino acids. Germline values: CDR1 ENHRY, CDR2 SYGVKD. Trimming cost V 0 bases and J 7 bases, with 10 bases left between them. CDR3 sequence reads: CAISESREANSPLHF. CDR3 in DNA: TGTGCCATCAGTGAGTCACGGGAAGCAAATTCACCCCTCCACTTT.